Listed below are T cell receptor beta chains from one sample, sequenced in a study of OX40 agonist ivuxolimab in advanced cancers. Using immunoSEQ multiplex PCR, the repertoire was profiled, and TCRdb retains in-frame clones only, with some absent. The repertoire consists of approximately 32,000 clones, with roughly nine tenths occurring once and the leading ten covering about 8.2%. Sequencing was performed on CD4+ or CD8+ T cells sorted from blood, taken in a trial of the OX40 agonist ivuxolimab. These receptors originate from an adult with an advanced solid tumor such as melanoma, head and neck, liver or kidney cancer. CDR3s include the opening cysteine and the closing phenylalanine or tryptophan. Fields, in order: J gene, V gene, D gene, clone size, CDR3 DNA, CDR3 protein. A D gene is named only where the DNA matches it firmly. Only some rows state a clone size, as once, few, many or a class for expanded clones.

J gene: TRBJ1-1
V gene: TRBV5-4
D gene: TRBD1
clone size: .
CDR3 DNA: TGTGCCAGCAGCTTTCCTTTGGGACAGGGGTCTGAAGCTTTCTTT
CDR3 protein: CASSFPLGQGSEAFF

J gene: TRBJ1-6
V gene: TRBV5-1
D gene: .
clone size: .
CDR3 DNA: TGCGCCAGCACCCGGATTGGTCAGCAATATAATTCACCCCTCCACTTT
CDR3 protein: CASTRIGQQYNSPLHF

J gene: TRBJ1-4
V gene: TRBV28
D gene: .
clone size: .
CDR3 DNA: TGTGCCAGCAGAACTCAGGGCCCAACTAATGAAAAACTGTTTTTT
CDR3 protein: CASRTQGPTNEKLFF

J gene: TRBJ1-6
V gene: TRBV4-2
D gene: .
clone size: .
CDR3 DNA: TGTGCCAGCAGCCATCCCCAAGGACGGGAGATTCGGGCCCTCCACTTT
CDR3 protein: CASSHPQGREIRALHF

J gene: TRBJ2-7
V gene: TRBV5-4
D gene: TRBD2
clone size: .
CDR3 DNA: TGTGCCAGCAGCTTGGCCCCCCTAGCGGGAGGGCAAGAGCAGTACTTC
CDR3 protein: CASSLAPLAGGQEQYF

J gene: TRBJ2-3
V gene: TRBV5-4
D gene: .
clone size: .
CDR3 DNA: TGTGCCAGCAGCCGAGGATTAGGGGGAGGGCTTGACACAGATACGCAGTATTTT
CDR3 protein: CASSRGLGGGLDTDTQYF

J gene: TRBJ2-7
V gene: TRBV30
D gene: TRBD2
clone size: .
CDR3 DNA: TGTGCCTCCGGGCTAGCGGCCTCCTACGAGCAGTACTTC
CDR3 protein: CASGLAASYEQYF

J gene: TRBJ1-1
V gene: TRBV6-5
D gene: .
clone size: once
CDR3 DNA: TGTGCCAGCAGTTACTCCAGGTTGGTGGGGACTGAAGCTTTCTTT
CDR3 protein: CASSYSRLVGTEAFF

J gene: TRBJ1-5
V gene: TRBV6-1
D gene: .
clone size: .
CDR3 DNA: TGTGCGGGAGGCGACCGCCCCAATCAGCCCCAGCATTTT
CDR3 protein: CAGGDRPNQPQHF

J gene: TRBJ2-2
V gene: TRBV7-2
D gene: .
clone size: .
CDR3 DNA: TGTGCCAGCAGCCGGACAGCCAACACCGGGGAGCTGTTTTTT
CDR3 protein: CASSRTANTGELFF

J gene: TRBJ2-3
V gene: TRBV10-3
D gene: .
clone size: .
CDR3 DNA: TGTGCCATCAGCGAGACAGGTGGAGATACGCAGTATTTT
CDR3 protein: CAISETGGDTQYF

J gene: TRBJ2-3
V gene: TRBV6-1
D gene: .
clone size: once
CDR3 DNA: TGTGCCAGCAGTTCTGACAGGTCCACGGGGACGCAGTATTTT
CDR3 protein: CASSSDRSTGTQYF

J gene: TRBJ1-3
V gene: TRBV5-1
D gene: TRBD1
clone size: .
CDR3 DNA: TGCGCCAGCAGCCCTACAGGGGGCGCGGGAAACACCATATATTTT
CDR3 protein: CASSPTGGAGNTIYF

J gene: TRBJ2-1
V gene: TRBV4-1
D gene: TRBD1
clone size: few
CDR3 DNA: TGCGCCAGCAGCCCGGGACAGGGTGGGCGTGAGCAGTTCTTC
CDR3 protein: CASSPGQGGREQFF

J gene: TRBJ1-5
V gene: TRBV19
D gene: .
clone size: .
CDR3 DNA: TGTGCCAGTAGTAATGCCGGGGGGCGCAATCAGCCCCAGCATTTT
CDR3 protein: CASSNAGGRNQPQHF

J gene: TRBJ2-3
V gene: TRBV18
D gene: .
clone size: .
CDR3 DNA: TGTGCCAGCTCACCTCCACTTGCGGGCACAGATACGCAGTATTTT
CDR3 protein: CASSPPLAGTDTQYF

J gene: TRBJ2-7
V gene: TRBV7-9
D gene: .
clone size: .
CDR3 DNA: TGTGCCAGCAGCTTAAGTGGGGGTAGAGACGAGCAGTACTTC
CDR3 protein: CASSLSGGRDEQYF

J gene: TRBJ2-7
V gene: TRBV28
D gene: .
clone size: .
CDR3 DNA: TGTGCCAGCTTCGGTAAATCCTACGAGCAGTACTTC
CDR3 protein: CASFGKSYEQYF

J gene: TRBJ2-5
V gene: TRBV5-1
D gene: TRBD1
clone size: .
CDR3 DNA: TGCGCCAGCAGCTTTGGGACAGGAGGGGCTTTGGAGACCCAGTACTTC
CDR3 protein: CASSFGTGGALETQYF

J gene: TRBJ2-5
V gene: TRBV7-2
D gene: .
clone size: .
CDR3 DNA: TGTGCCAGCAGCTTAGCGGACAGAAAGACCCAGTACTTC
CDR3 protein: CASSLADRKTQYF

J gene: TRBJ2-7
V gene: TRBV7-8
D gene: .
clone size: .
CDR3 DNA: TGTGCCAGCAGCTTAGAAGAGGTTTCCTACGAGCAGTACTTC
CDR3 protein: CASSLEEVSYEQYF

J gene: TRBJ2-6
V gene: TRBV29-1
D gene: .
clone size: .
CDR3 DNA: TGCAGCGTGGGGACGGCGAGCTCTGGGGCCAACGTCCTGACTTTC
CDR3 protein: CSVGTASSGANVLTF

J gene: TRBJ1-2
V gene: TRBV7-2
D gene: .
clone size: .
CDR3 DNA: TGTGCCAGCAGCCCATCCCAACGCCCCTATGGCTACACCTTC
CDR3 protein: CASSPSQRPYGYTF

J gene: TRBJ1-3
V gene: TRBV11-2
D gene: .
clone size: .
CDR3 DNA: TGTGCCAGCAGCTTAGATATGTTCTCTGGAAACACCATATATTTT
CDR3 protein: CASSLDMFSGNTIYF